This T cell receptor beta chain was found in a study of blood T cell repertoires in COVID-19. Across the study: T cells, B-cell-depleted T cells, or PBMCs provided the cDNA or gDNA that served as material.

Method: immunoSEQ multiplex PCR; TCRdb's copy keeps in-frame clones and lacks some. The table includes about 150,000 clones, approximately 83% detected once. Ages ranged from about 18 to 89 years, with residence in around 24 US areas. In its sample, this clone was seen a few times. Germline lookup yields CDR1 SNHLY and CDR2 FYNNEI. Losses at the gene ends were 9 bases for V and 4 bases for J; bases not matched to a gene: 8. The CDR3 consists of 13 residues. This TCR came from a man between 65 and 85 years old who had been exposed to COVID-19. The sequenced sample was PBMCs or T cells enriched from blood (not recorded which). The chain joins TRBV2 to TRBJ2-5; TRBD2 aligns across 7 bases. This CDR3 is CASISGERETQYF. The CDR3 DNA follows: TGTGCCAGTATAAGCGGGGAAAGAGAGACCCAGTACTTC. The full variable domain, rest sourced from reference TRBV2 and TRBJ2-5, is EPEVTQTPSHQVTQMGQEVILRCVPISNHLYFYWYRQILGQKVEFLVSFYNNEISEKSEIFDDQFSVERPDGSNFTLKIRSTKLEDSAMYFCASISGERETQYFGPGTRLLVL.